This TCR beta chain was sequenced during a study of blood T cell repertoires in COVID-19. The CDR3 is 14 residues long. The V and J ends lost 6 bases and 4 bases, in that order; junction bases with no gene match: 5. Germline V gives CDR1 MNHEY, CDR2 SMNVEV (reference sequence). In the authors' workflow: Amplification from reference gene primers served as the basis for estimated nucleated cell counts. The table came from immunoSEQ multiplex PCR; TCRdb's copy has only in-frame clones and leaves some out. V and J calls and clone size are those listed in that table; D and trimming were worked out from the DNA. Of 16,000 or so clones listed, 80% to 90% are singletons.

The sequence was collected from a man at least 80 years old with acute or convalescent COVID-19. V gene TRBV27 combines with J gene TRBJ1-2; 10 bases agree with TRBD1. The specimen sequenced was peripheral blood. In DNA, the CDR3 is TGTGCCAGCAGGGGGACAGGGGTCTCCTATGGCTACACCTTC. Encoded protein: CASRGTGVSYGYTF.